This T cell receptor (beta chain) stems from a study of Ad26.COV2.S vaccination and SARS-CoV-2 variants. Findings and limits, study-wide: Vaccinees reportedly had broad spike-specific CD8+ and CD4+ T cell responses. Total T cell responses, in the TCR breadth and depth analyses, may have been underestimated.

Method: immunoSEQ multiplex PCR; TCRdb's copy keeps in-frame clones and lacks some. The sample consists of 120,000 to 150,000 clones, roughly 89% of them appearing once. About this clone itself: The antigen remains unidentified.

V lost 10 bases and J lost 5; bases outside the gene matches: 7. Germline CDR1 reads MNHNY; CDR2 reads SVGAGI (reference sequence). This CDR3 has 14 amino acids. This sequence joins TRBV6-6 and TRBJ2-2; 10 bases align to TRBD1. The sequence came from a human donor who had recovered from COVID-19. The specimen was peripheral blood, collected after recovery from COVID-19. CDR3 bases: TGTGCCACCAGGGACAGGGGACGTACCGGGGAGCTGTTTTTT. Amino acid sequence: CATRDRGRTGELFF.